The 9 T cell receptor beta chains below come from one sample, sequenced in a study of shared clonotypes between healthy human individuals. Libraries were prepared by immunoSEQ multiplex PCR; TCRdb keeps only in-frame clonotypes and omits some of them. The sample shows approximately 1,000,000 clones, about 80% of them seen only once. The source material was memory CD4+ T cells from PBMCs. Subset defined: CD45RA-negative fraction. Source of these receptors: a man aged 18 to 30 in good health. Some clones in this sample may be carry-over from other donors' samples.

The rearrangement uses TRBV4-2 and TRBJ2-4, with D uncertain. The germline CDR1 and CDR2 sequences are LGHNA and YNFKEQ. This CDR3 comprises 16 residues. V was pared by 0 bases and J by 0 bases, with 9 bases between. The CDR3 protein is CASSQDGQLAKNIQYF. CDR3 nucleotide sequence: TGTGCCAGCAGCCAAGATGGGCAGCTAGCCAAAAACATTCAGTACTTC.

This rearrangement joins TRBV7-9 to TRBJ1-4, with no clear D. Germline V lookup: CDR1 SEHNR, CDR2 FQNEAQ (reference sequence). This CDR3 is 14 amino acids long. Trimming pared 5 bases from V and 8 bases from J, leaving 15 bases between. CDR3 bases: TGTGCCAGCAGCCTTCGGACGGCGAGGGAAAAACTGTTTTTT. Residues: CASSLRTAREKLFF.

On this clone: At the DNA level, this CDR3 is encoded by other sequences in the same sample as well. The chain couples TRBV5-1 to TRBJ2-7; tentative D call: TRBD1 (6 bases). The CDR3 is made up of 14 amino acids. CDR1 is SGHRS and CDR2 is YFSETQ in the germline V gene. Trimming cost V 0 bases and J 1 base, with 8 bases left between them. CDR3 nucleotides: TGCGCCAGCAGCTTGGTCCAGGGGTCCTACGAGCAGTACTTC. Its translation: CASSLVQGSYEQYF.

The chain is built from TRBV10-2 and TRBJ1-5; 12 bases are shared with TRBD1. Trimming took 3 bases from V and 7 from J; bases not matched to a gene: 7. CDR3 length: 16 amino acids. CDR1 is WSHSY and CDR2 is SAAADI in the germline V gene. CDR3 nucleotide sequence: TGCGCCAGCAGTGACCTCCGGGACAGGGGGCAACAGCCCCAGCATTTT. Protein sequence: CASSDLRDRGQQPQHF.

The chain uses TRBV5-4 and TRBJ1-2; D is possibly TRBD1 (5 bases). This CDR3 is built from 15 residues. With 5 bases removed from V and 2 bases from J, the gap between germline ends came to 16 bases. CDR1 and CDR2 from the germline V gene are SGHNT and YYREEE (reference sequence). The CDR3 sequence: CASSLGDGGNYGYTF. As DNA, the CDR3 is TGTGCCAGCAGTCTCGGGGACGGGGGGAACTATGGCTACACCTTC.

This clone was picked up a small number of times. The chain employs TRBV5-4 and TRBJ2-5, with 16 bases matching TRBD2. The CDR3 consists of 15 residues. J gave up 9 bases and V 5 bases, and 7 bases lay outside the gene matches. The germline V gene encodes CDR1 SGHNT and CDR2 YYREEE (reference sequence). DNA for the CDR3: TGTGCCAGCAGTACGGGACTAGCGGGAGGGGACCCCCAGTACTTC. Protein: CASSTGLAGGDPQYF.

The V gene is TRBV2, the J gene TRBJ2-1; 10 positions agree with TRBD2. With V trimmed by 4 bases and J by 10 bases, 7 bases remained unmatched. Per germline, CDR1 SNHLY and CDR2 FYNNEI. The CDR3 contains 14 residues. In DNA, the CDR3 is TGTGCCAGCAGTGGGCTAGCGGGAGTTAGCGAGCAGTTCTTC. This translates into CASSGLAGVSEQFF.

The chain carries TRBV28 and TRBJ2-3; no firm D call. Germline CDR1 is MDHEN and CDR2 is SYDVKM. The CDR3 is 14 residues long. Between the trimmed V and J ends, which lost 4 bases and 7 bases, there was a span of 15 bases. The CDR3 is CASSSRPTRNTQYF. The CDR3 DNA reads TGTGCCAGCAGTTCTCGACCCACCCGGAATACGCAGTATTTT. Based on the CDR3 plus reference TRBV28 and TRBJ2-3, the full variable domain is DVKVTQSSRYLVKRTGEKVFLECVQDMDHENMFWYRQDPGLGLRLIYFSYDVKMKEKGDIPEGYSVSREKKERFSLILESASTNQTSMYLCASSSRPTRNTQYFGPGTRLTVL.

The chain links TRBV5-1 to TRBJ2-7; D is uncertain. The CDR3 is made up of 14 amino acids. Germline CDR1 reads SGHRS; CDR2 reads YFSETQ. V lost 0 bases and J lost 1, with 8 bases in between. The chain's CDR3 is CASSLVTTSYEQYF. Written as DNA, the CDR3 is TGCGCCAGCAGCTTGGTCACCACGTCCTACGAGCAGTACTTC.